Presented here are 17 T cell receptor beta chains from one specimen sequenced in a study of blood T cell repertoires in COVID-19 (dated by TCRdb to 2018 to 2020). Libraries were made using the immunoSEQ multiplex PCR assay. The table comes from immuneACCESS by way of TCRdb, which keeps in-frame sequences with V and J called. Part of the clones is missing from these tables; in studies checked, under half for an unresolved V gene and the rest for unknown reasons. A total of 130,000 to 150,000 clones appear in this sample, about 86% of them only once. The ten largest clonotypes hold about 7.5% of the sample. Specimen: peripheral blood. These receptors were obtained from a human donor in a cohort sampled during active COVID-19.

V and J are TRBV5-4 and TRBJ1-5; 9 nucleotides agree with TRBD1. The CDR3 is 15 residues long. Germline V lookup: CDR1 SGHNT, CDR2 YYREEE (reference sequence). Unmatched junction bases numbered 5, after V lost 2 bases and J lost 5 bases. Here the CDR3 DNA reads TGTGCCAGCAGCTTCGGGACAGGGATGGATCAGCCCCAGCATTTT. This translates into CASSFGTGMDQPQHF.

This clone was observed a handful of times. The V gene is TRBV24-1, the J gene TRBJ1-5, with D hard to call. There are 13 residues in the CDR3. V was cut by 4 bases and J by 0 bases, with 3 bases left in between. Germline V CDR1 and CDR2: KGHDR, SFDVKD. CDR3 residues: CATSDHSNQPQHF. In nucleotides, the CDR3 is TGTGCCACCAGTGACCATAGCAATCAGCCCCAGCATTTT.

This clone was observed a few times. The chain is built from TRBV27 and TRBJ1-1; 8 positions agree with TRBD1. This CDR3 is built from 17 residues. With 3 bases clipped from V and 3 bases from J, the junction kept 12 bases outside the gene matches. The germline V gene has CDR1 MNHEY and CDR2 SMNVEV (reference sequence). DNA for the CDR3: TGTGCCAGCAGTTTCCCTCAGACTGGACAGGGAGACACTGAAGCTTTCTTT. Translating gives CASSFPQTGQGDTEAFF.

The genes are TRBV7-2 and TRBJ2-5; the D gene is possibly TRBD2 (5 bases). The CDR3 is 13 amino acids. CDR1 and CDR2 from the germline V gene are SGHTA and FQGNSA. Trimming left V 5 bases short and J 4 bases short, with 11 bases between. CDR3 sequence: CASSAGWGETQYF. The CDR3 nucleotides are TGTGCCAGCAGCGCGGGTTGGGGAGAGACCCAGTACTTC.

This clone was picked up a small number of times. The chain is built from TRBV2 and TRBJ2-1; D remains ambiguous. The CDR3 has 11 amino acids. The ends were cut back, 3 bases at V and 11 bases at J, with 8 bases in the middle. Germline CDR1 is SNHLY and CDR2 is FYNNEI. For the CDR3, the DNA is TGTGCCAGCAGTGACCAGTTTAAGCAGTTCTTC. Residues: CASSDQFKQFF.

The chain recombines TRBV5-6 with TRBJ1-2, with TRBD1 matching over 8 bases. This CDR3 comprises 15 residues. From germline, CDR1 is SGHDT and CDR2 YYEEEE. V lost 3 bases to trimming and J lost 0 bases; unmatched junction nucleotides: 4. The chain's CDR3 is CASSWADRANYGYTF. CDR3 nucleotides: TGTGCCAGCAGCTGGGCGGACAGGGCTAACTATGGCTACACCTTC.

This chain uses TRBV29-1 with TRBJ2-1, with D perhaps matching TRBD1 (5 bases). This CDR3 contains 15 residues. Germline CDR1 SQVTM, CDR2 ANQGSEA. Deletions cut 5 bases from V and 6 bases from J, with 20 bases between. CDR3 loop: CSVHGLARQINEQFF. CDR3 nucleotides: TGCAGCGTTCATGGCCTGGCCCGACAGATCAATGAGCAGTTCTTC.

This rearrangement joins TRBV29-1 to TRBJ1-2; D is undetermined. Germline CDR1 is SQVTM and CDR2 is ANQGSEA. CDR3 length: 16 amino acids. V was shortened by 3 bases and J by 0 bases, with 17 bases between the two germline ends. The CDR3 protein is CSVDAVATIPNYGYTF. DNA for the CDR3: TGCAGCGTTGATGCTGTAGCTACGATCCCTAACTATGGCTACACCTTC.

The table lists this clone with a count of one. The V gene is TRBV3-1 (or the pseudogene TRBV3-2), the J gene TRBJ1-3, with 7 bases fitting TRBD1. Germline values: CDR1 LGHDT, CDR2 YNNKEL (reference sequence). This CDR3 region has 17 residues. V shed 0 bases, J shed 0 bases, and the junction held 5 bases outside the gene matches. In nucleotides, the CDR3 is TGTGCCAGCAGCCAAGATTGGACAGGAACCTCTGGAAACACCATATATTTT. Protein product: CASSQDWTGTSGNTIYF.

The chain uses TRBV7-9 and TRBJ2-7, with unresolved D. The CDR3 is 12 residues long. Trimming took off 5 bases at V and 3 bases at J, with 8 bases between the two ends. Germline values: CDR1 SEHNR, CDR2 FQNEAQ (reference sequence). The CDR3 DNA is TGTGCCAGCAGCCCGGGTAACTACGAGCAGTACTTC. It specifies CASSPGNYEQYF.

The chain combines TRBV19 with TRBJ2-2, with D possibly matching TRBD2 (6 bases). V was cut by 0 bases and J by 4 bases, with 6 bases left in between. From germline, CDR1 is LNHDA and CDR2 SQIVND (reference sequence). CDR3 length: 14 residues. The CDR3 sequence is CASSIEGGTGELFF. In DNA, the CDR3 is TGTGCCAGTAGTATAGAGGGAGGCACCGGGGAGCTGTTTTTT.

CDR3 loop: CASSSASTMSQPQHF. The CDR3 DNA follows: TGTGCCAGTAGTTCGGCGAGTACTATGTCACAGCCCCAGCATTTT. V gene TRBV19 combines with J gene TRBJ1-5; D remains ambiguous. This CDR3 is 15 amino acids long. V gave up 5 bases and J gave up 7 bases, with 18 bases separating them. In germline, CDR1 is LNHDA, CDR2 SQIVND (reference sequence). The full variable domain, rest sourced from reference TRBV19 and TRBJ1-5, is DGGITQSPKYLFRKEGQNVTLSCEQNLNHDAMYWYRQDPGQGLRLIYYSQIVNDFQKGDIAEGYSVSREKKESFPLTVTSAQKNPTAFYLCASSSASTMSQPQHFGDGTRLSIL.

CDR3 sequence reads: CASTSKGGFGNQPQHF. CDR3 bases: TGTGCCAGCACCTCGAAGGGAGGGTTTGGCAATCAGCCCCAGCATTTT. The chain combines TRBV28 with TRBJ1-5; unclear D gene. The CDR3 loop spans 16 amino acids. V was trimmed by 7 bases and J by 2 bases, leaving 18 bases between them. Germline CDR1 MDHEN, CDR2 SYDVKM.

This clone was counted a few times. This sequence joins TRBV28 and TRBJ2-7, with D possibly being TRBD2 (5 bases). The CDR3 is 13 amino acids. V gave up 9 bases and J gave up 0 bases, with 12 bases separating them. CDR1 and CDR2 (germline): MDHEN, SYDVKM. The CDR3 spells CASGGSSSYEQYF. The CDR3 DNA reads TGTGCCAGTGGCGGGTCCAGCTCCTACGAGCAGTACTTC. The whole variable domain, remainder taken from reference TRBV28 and TRBJ2-7, is DVKVTQSSRYLVKRTGEKVFLECVQDMDHENMFWYRQDPGLGLRLIYFSYDVKMKEKGDIPEGYSVSREKKERFSLILESASTNQTSMYLCASGGSSSYEQYFGPGTRLTVT.

This chain links TRBV15 with TRBJ2-7; D is unresolved. V gave up 0 bases and J gave up 2 bases, with 14 bases separating them. The CDR3 covers 16 residues. Germline lookup yields CDR1 LNHNV and CDR2 YYDKDF (reference sequence). CDR3 in amino acids: CATSRDRGFRPYEQYF. For the CDR3, the DNA is TGTGCCACCAGCAGAGATAGAGGATTTCGCCCCTACGAGCAGTACTTC.

The rearrangement links TRBV19 to TRBJ2-7; D is uncertain. The germline V gene encodes CDR1 LNHDA and CDR2 SQIVND (reference sequence). This CDR3 comprises 15 residues. V was cut by 3 bases and J by 0 bases, with 12 bases left in between. Here the CDR3 DNA reads TGTGCCAGTAGTATCGATTCCAGTTCCTCCTACGAGCAGTACTTC. Amino acids: CASSIDSSSSYEQYF.

V and J are TRBV7-9 and TRBJ1-5, with 9 bases lining up with TRBD1. Germline values: CDR1 SEHNR, CDR2 FQNEAQ (reference sequence). The CDR3 spans 12 residues. V lost 11 bases and J lost 6; bases outside the gene matches: 5. The CDR3 sequence: CAVGQGGQPQHF. The CDR3 DNA sequence: TGTGCCGTGGGACAGGGTGGTCAGCCCCAGCATTTT.